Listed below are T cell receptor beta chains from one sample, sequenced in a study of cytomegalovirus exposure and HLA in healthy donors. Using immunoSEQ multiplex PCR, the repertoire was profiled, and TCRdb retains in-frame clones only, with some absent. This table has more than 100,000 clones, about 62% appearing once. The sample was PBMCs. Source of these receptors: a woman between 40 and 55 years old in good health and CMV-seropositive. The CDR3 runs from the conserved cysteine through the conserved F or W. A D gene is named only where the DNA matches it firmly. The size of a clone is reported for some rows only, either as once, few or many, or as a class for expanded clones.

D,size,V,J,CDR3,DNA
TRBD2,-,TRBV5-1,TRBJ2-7,CASSPGLAGVPYEQYF,TGCGCCAGCAGCCCCGGACTAGCGGGAGTGCCATACGAGCAGTACTTC
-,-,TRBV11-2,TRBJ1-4,CASSRPAGVSNEKLFF,TGTGCCAGCAGCCGCCCAGCGGGGGTCTCAAATGAAAAACTGTTTTTT
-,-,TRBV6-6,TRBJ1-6,CASSFGSPLHF,TGTGCCAGCAGTTTCGGTTCACCCCTCCACTTT
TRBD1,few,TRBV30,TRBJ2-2,CAWAGTGTGELFF,TGTGCCTGGGCCGGGACAGGAACCGGGGAGCTGTTTTTT
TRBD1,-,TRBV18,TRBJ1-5,CASSPGQNQPQHF,TGTGCCAGCTCACCGGGACAGAATCAGCCCCAGCATTTT
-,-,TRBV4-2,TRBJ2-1,CASSQDWANSYNEQFF,TGTGCCAGCAGCCAAGATTGGGCTAACTCCTACAATGAGCAGTTCTTC
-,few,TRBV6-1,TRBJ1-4,CASSELQGGREKLFF,TGTGCCAGCAGTGAATTACAGGGCGGGAGGGAAAAACTGTTTTTT
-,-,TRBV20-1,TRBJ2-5,CSARRGETQYF,TGCAGTGCTAGACGGGGAGAGACCCAGTACTTC
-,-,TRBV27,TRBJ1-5,CASSLSRSSNQPQHF,TGTGCCAGCAGTTTATCACGGAGTAGCAATCAGCCCCAGCATTTT
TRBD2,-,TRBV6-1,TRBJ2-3,CASSEDGLAGVVSDTQYF,TGTGCCAGCAGTGAAGACGGGCTAGCGGGAGTCGTCTCAGATACGCAGTATTTT
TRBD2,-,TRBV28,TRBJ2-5,CASGTPGGMETQYF,TGTGCCAGCGGGACCCCGGGGGGGATGGAGACCCAGTACTTC
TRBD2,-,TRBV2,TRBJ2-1,CASSELGLAGGDEQFF,TGTGCCAGCAGTGAACTGGGGCTAGCGGGGGGAGATGAGCAGTTCTTC
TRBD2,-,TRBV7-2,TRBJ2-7,CASSGTSGGPYEQYF,TGTGCCAGCAGCGGGACTAGCGGGGGACCCTACGAGCAGTACTTC
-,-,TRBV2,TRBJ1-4,CARRGTQDEKLFF,TGTGCCAGAAGGGGCACCCAGGATGAAAAACTGTTTTTT
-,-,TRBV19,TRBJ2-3,CASNSGFSTDTQYF,TGTGCCAGTAATTCCGGTTTTAGCACAGATACGCAGTATTTT
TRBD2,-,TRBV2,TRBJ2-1,CASRAGDGEQFF,TGTGCCAGCAGGGCGGGAGACGGTGAGCAGTTCTTC
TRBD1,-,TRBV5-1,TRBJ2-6,CASSSRTGATSGANVLTF,TGCGCCAGCAGCTCCAGGACAGGGGCCACCTCTGGGGCCAACGTCCTGACTTTC
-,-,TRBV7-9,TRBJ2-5,CSSSLGRAETQYF,TGTTCCAGCAGCTTGGGCAGAGCAGAGACCCAGTACTTC